This TCR beta chain was recorded in a study of Ad26.COV2.S vaccination and SARS-CoV-2 variants. The wider study: By the intramuscular route, Ad26.COV2.S was given once, or twice 56 days apart.

A note on this clone: Its antigen is currently unknown.

Study observations and caveats: After vaccination, reports described spike-specific CD8+ and CD4+ T cell responses as showing substantial breadth. Total T cell responses were possibly underestimated by TCR breadth and depth analyses.

Germline loops: CDR1 MDHEN, CDR2 SYDVKM. V was cut by 2 bases and J by 1 base, with 6 bases left in between. The CDR3 totals 15 residues. The treatment was: some 19 received Ad26.COV2.S at low or high dose, single or two shots; five or six received placebo; per-sample allocation not given. Samples came from day 63 after the first vaccine or placebo injection. An Ad26 vector expressing Wuhan-strain SARS-CoV-2 spike constituted the vaccine. The repertoire was sequenced with immunoSEQ multiplex PCR; TCRdb's copy has only in-frame clones and lacks some. The data contain under 400,000 clones, around 90% of them singletons.

The origin of this receptor is a person between 18 and 59 years old who received the Ad26.COV2.S COVID-19 vaccine or a placebo. The sample in question was peripheral blood, obtained in a trial of Ad26.COV2.S vaccine versus placebo. J is TRBJ1-6 and V is TRBV28; D not resolved. The CDR3 sequence is CASSLRGSYNSPLHF. The DNA of the CDR3 is TGTGCCAGCAGTTTACGGGGTTCCTATAATTCACCCCTCCACTTT. Looking up the rest from reference TRBV28 and TRBJ1-6 gives the full variable domain: DVKVTQSSRYLVKRTGEKVFLECVQDMDHENMFWYRQDPGLGLRLIYFSYDVKMKEKGDIPEGYSVSREKKERFSLILESASTNQTSMYLCASSLRGSYNSPLHFGNGTRLTVT.